This is a list of T cell receptor beta chains from one sample in a study of T cells in tumors after PD-1 blockade. Measured with immunoSEQ multiplex PCR; TCRdb has only the in-frame clones, and not every one. The sample lists about 35,000 clones, roughly 78% seen once, with under 50% in the top ten. This specimen was PBMCs, taken before anti-PD-1 treatment. The receptors shown here come from a human donor with basal cell carcinoma. Both conserved end residues are part of each CDR3. The D gene is left open where the match is weak. Some rows have no size entry. The others give once, few or many, or a class for an expanded clone.

v_gene	d_gene	j_gene	abundance	CDR3nt	CDR3aa
TRBV24-1	.	TRBJ2-7	once	TGTGCCACCAGTGGCAGGCCGTCCTACGAGCAGTACTTC	CATSGRPSYEQYF
TRBV2	.	TRBJ1-1	few	TGTGCCAGCAGTGTGGGGGTGCGGACTGAAGCTTTCTTT	CASSVGVRTEAFF
TRBV5-4	TRBD1	TRBJ1-2	.	TGTGCCAGCAGCTTGTCGACAGGGGGCAACTATGGCTACACCTTC	CASSLSTGGNYGYTF
TRBV7-2	.	TRBJ2-7	.	TGTGCCAGCAGCTCGGGTTACTACGAGCAGTACTTC	CASSSGYYEQYF
TRBV28	.	TRBJ2-7	many	TGTGCCAGCAGTTTGCTAGCGCTTTACTACGAGCAGTACTTC	CASSLLALYYEQYF
TRBV19	.	TRBJ1-5	.	TGTGCCAGTAGTATTCTTATGGCAGGGAGCAATCAGCCCCAGCATTTT	CASSILMAGSNQPQHF
TRBV2	.	TRBJ2-2	.	TGTGCCAGCAGCGCTGTAGAAACCGGGGAGCTGTTTTTT	CASSAVETGELFF
TRBV2	TRBD1	TRBJ1-2	.	TGTGCCAGCAGTGAAAGGACAGGGGTCGCCTACACCTTC	CASSERTGVAYTF
TRBV10-3	.	TRBJ2-2	few	TGTGCCATCAGTGAGTCGACGGGGGGCCGCGGGACCGGGGAGCTGTTTTTT	CAISESTGGRGTGELFF
TRBV6-2/TRBV6-3	.	TRBJ1-2	medium-sized	TGTGCCAGCAGTGACCGGGACCCAGGATTCGCTAACTATGGCTACACCTTC	CASSDRDPGFANYGYTF
TRBV19	.	TRBJ1-5	.	TGTGCCAGTAACGGGGAGGGTGCTCAGCCCCAGCATTTT	CASNGEGAQPQHF
TRBV5-8	.	TRBJ1-6	.	TGTGCCAGCAGCCGACAAGGGGGGGGCTATAATTCACCCCTCCACTTT	CASSRQGGGYNSPLHF
TRBV5-5	.	TRBJ1-6	.	TGTGCCAGCAGCTCCGGGACAAAGGAGTCACCCCTCCACTTT	CASSSGTKESPLHF
TRBV7-2	.	TRBJ2-3	few	TGTGCCAGCAGCTTAGTAGGGCGGCGTCACCCGGCAGATACGCAGTATTTT	CASSLVGRRHPADTQYF
TRBV10-3	TRBD2	TRBJ2-3	.	TGTGCCATCAGTGAGTCGAGGAGCGGGGGAAGCACAGATACGCAGTATTTT	CAISESRSGGSTDTQYF
TRBV5-6	.	TRBJ2-1	.	TGTGCCAGCAGCGTGACTCCATTTGAGCAGTTCTTC	CASSVTPFEQFF
TRBV6-5	.	TRBJ2-5	.	TGTGCCAGCTGGATTCCGGGGGCTTCTGAGACCCAGTACTTC	CASWIPGASETQYF
TRBV6-2/TRBV6-3	.	TRBJ2-7	.	TGTGCCAGCAGTTCCGCGTACGAGCAGTACTTC	CASSSAYEQYF
TRBV6-5	.	TRBJ1-2	.	TGTGCCAGCAGTTACGGGAAAAACTATGGCTACACCTTC	CASSYGKNYGYTF
TRBV5-1	TRBD1	TRBJ2-5	.	TGCGCCAGCAGCCTACGACAGGGCCCTCGGGAGACCCAGTACTTC	CASSLRQGPRETQYF
TRBV9	.	TRBJ1-2	.	TGTGCCAGCAGCGTCGGGGGTGACTATGGCTACACCTTC	CASSVGGDYGYTF
TRBV7-2	.	TRBJ1-1	.	TGTGCCAGCAGCCTCCAGGGACGAAACACTGAAGCTTTCTTT	CASSLQGRNTEAFF
TRBV24-1	.	TRBJ1-2	.	TGTGCCACCAGTGCAGGATTTGGATATGGCTACACCTTC	CATSAGFGYGYTF
TRBV19	TRBD1	TRBJ1-1	.	TGTGCCAGTAGTATAGGGGTTGGACAGGGAGACACTGAAGCTTTCTTT	CASSIGVGQGDTEAFF
TRBV30	.	TRBJ1-5	.	TGTGCCTGGAGTGTCACGGGCAATCAGCCCCAGCATTTT	CAWSVTGNQPQHF
TRBV5-4	.	TRBJ2-3	.	TGTGCCAGCAGCTCAAGGAGAGGCCCCACAGATACGCAGTATTTT	CASSSRRGPTDTQYF
TRBV7-2	TRBD1	TRBJ1-2	.	TGTGCCAGCAGCCTGGACAGGGATGGCTACACCTTC	CASSLDRDGYTF
TRBV2	.	TRBJ2-3	.	TGTGCCAGCAGTGATGGGGAACATACGCAGTATTTT	CASSDGEHTQYF
TRBV23-1	TRBD2	TRBJ2-5	.	TGCGCCAGCAGTCATCCCCAGACTAGCGGGGGGGCTAGTGGGCAAGAGACCCAGTACTTC	CASSHPQTSGGASGQETQYF
TRBV4-3	.	TRBJ2-2	.	TGCGCCAGCAGCCAAGATAGACAGAACACCGGGGAGCTGTTTTTT	CASSQDRQNTGELFF
TRBV5-5	.	TRBJ1-2	.	TGTGCCAGCAGCTTGGCCCTTTCAGTCCTCTATGGCTACACCTTC	CASSLALSVLYGYTF
TRBV5-1	.	TRBJ2-1	.	TGCGCCAGCAGCTCCGGCGAGAACAATGAGCAGTTCTTC	CASSSGENNEQFF
TRBV6-5	.	TRBJ1-3	.	TGTGCCAGCAGCTTGGACGAGGCTGGAAACACCATATATTTT	CASSLDEAGNTIYF
TRBV2	TRBD2	TRBJ2-3	.	TGTGCCAGCGGGACTAGCGGGAGTGGCACAGATACGCAGTATTTT	CASGTSGSGTDTQYF
TRBV28	.	TRBJ1-2	.	TGTGCCAGTTGTCGGGCCCCTTACAGGGTTCGTGCCTATGGCTACACCTTC	CASCRAPYRVRAYGYTF
TRBV6-5	.	TRBJ2-7	.	TGTGCCAGCAGTTACGACAGAGCCTACGAGCAGTACTTC	CASSYDRAYEQYF
TRBV19	.	TRBJ2-1	.	TGTGCCAGTAGTATCGGAACTTACAATGAGCAGTTCTTC	CASSIGTYNEQFF
TRBV19	.	TRBJ1-4	.	TGTGCCAGTAGTATGGGTCAGGGTGACGAAAAACTGTTTTTT	CASSMGQGDEKLFF
TRBV30	.	TRBJ2-2	once	TGTGCCTGGAGTGTACGGGTTGACGGCACCGGGGAGCTGTTTTTT	CAWSVRVDGTGELFF
TRBV19	TRBD1	TRBJ1-4	.	TGTGCCACCCAGGACAGGCCCGATGAAAAACTGTTTTTT	CATQDRPDEKLFF
TRBV24-1	.	TRBJ1-4	.	TGTGCCACCAGCGAAGCCACTGGTGCAACTAATGAAAAACTGTTTTTT	CATSEATGATNEKLFF
TRBV9	.	TRBJ2-5	few	TGTGCCAGCAGCCCTCCCCCCGGGACTGACCAAGAGACCCAGTACTTC	CASSPPPGTDQETQYF
TRBV29-1	.	TRBJ2-1	.	TGCAGCGTCCTGTCGCGGGACAGCTTTAACAATGAGCAGTTCTTC	CSVLSRDSFNNEQFF
TRBV18	.	TRBJ1-4	.	TGTGCCAGCTCACCACAGGGGGCTAATGAAAAACTGTTTTTT	CASSPQGANEKLFF
TRBV6-5	.	TRBJ1-3	.	TGTGCCAGCGGCCGAAACACCATATATTTT	CASGRNTIYF
TRBV28	TRBD1	TRBJ1-1	.	TGTGCCAGCCTTCCCGGGACAGGCGTGGCTTTCTTT	CASLPGTGVAFF
TRBV7-3	.	TRBJ2-2	.	TGTGCCAGCAGCTTGGTGGGTCTCGGCACCGGGGAGCTGTTTTTT	CASSLVGLGTGELFF
TRBV18	TRBD1	TRBJ2-3	once	TGTGCCAGCTCACCACGGACAGGGGAGGGAGATACGCAGTATTTT	CASSPRTGEGDTQYF
TRBV7-2	TRBD2	TRBJ2-1	.	TGTGCCAGCAGCTGGGGAAGCGGGGGAGGGGCCTACAATGAGCAGTTCTTC	CASSWGSGGGAYNEQFF
TRBV6-5	.	TRBJ2-7	.	TGTGCCAGCAGCCTACTTCGTTTCTACGAGCAGTACTTC	CASSLLRFYEQYF
TRBV5-1	TRBD1	TRBJ2-3	.	TGCGCCAGCAGCTTGCACCCGGGACAGGGGACAGATACGCAGTATTTT	CASSLHPGQGTDTQYF